This note documents a single T cell receptor beta chain sequence. Noted treatment: oral pan-JAK inhibitor, 5-10 mg twice daily. Sampling of alopecia areata patients yielded lesional scalp punch biopsies as well as peripheral blood. Sorting from PBMCs produced CD4+ and CD8+ T cells. The sample is drawn from a study of CD8+ T cells in alopecia areata. Germline loops: CDR1 SGHRS, CDR2 YFSETQ. The trim removed 7 bases at V and 5 bases at J, leaving 14 bases unmatched. This CDR3 is built from 16 residues. It was cDNA, reverse transcribed from extracted RNA, that served as the sequencing template. TCRdb's table, derived via immunoSEQ multiplex PCR, lists solely in-frame clones and lacks some. The table shows more than 130,000 clones, with approximately 80% occurring only once.

The source of this sequence is a human donor with alopecia areata. This specimen consisted of CD8+ T cells sorted from blood, obtained at week 4, from a patient treated with tofacitinib. The chain has TRBV5-1 and TRBJ2-2; 7 bases are shared with TRBD1. In DNA, the CDR3 is TGCGCCAGCCGTCGATTAGGGGGCAAAGGTACCGGGGAGCTGTTTTTT. Protein: CASRRLGGKGTGELFF.